This T cell receptor beta chain was sequenced during a study of human T cells and chemical hapten exposure. About the study: Patch tests applied 0.01% DPC to the upper back and were scored after 6 days. Whole-study findings and limits: No alteration of TCRs above 1 in 1000 frequency was seen with DPC sensitization. PT1 expanded TCR counts and patch test score were linked, and their correlation was positive.

Only a few counts were recorded for this clonotype. Its antigen remains unknown. The CDR3 loop spans 17 amino acids. V was pared by 2 bases and J by 4 bases, with 11 bases of the junction left unmatched. The germline V gene encodes CDR1 LGHDT and CDR2 YNNKEL (reference sequence). As for time point: pre-sensitization, week 0. Noted treatment: therapeutic diphenylcyclopropenone sensitization with weekly scalp DPC. Phlebotomy was performed prior to application of every patch test. TCRdb recomputed calls from the RACE reads with MiXCR, one row per CDR3 protein. This sample has about 270,000 distinct CDR3 sequences, with roughly 7.7% found just once.

Here the sequenced sample was whole blood, taken in connection with sensitization to the hapten diphenylcyclopropenone (DPC). This rearrangement joins TRBV3-1 to TRBJ1-3, with TRBD1 identical over 7 bases. The source is a young man with alopecia areata. Some clones in this sample may be carry-over from other donors' samples. The CDR3 nucleotides read TGTGCCAGCAGCCAATACCCCCCCGGGACAGCGGGAAACACCATATATTTT. Translating gives CASSQYPPGTAGNTIYF.